This TCR beta chain is from a study of Graves' ophthalmopathy and Graves' hyperthyroidism. With V trimmed by 3 bases and J by 4 bases, 3 bases remained unmatched. The germline gives CDR1 MNHEY, CDR2 SMNVEV (reference sequence). This CDR3 is 14 amino acids long. Study results and caveats: Most expanded clonotypes from thyroid (those above 0.001 frequency) were also found in blood. The model's prediction of ophthalmopathy progression had roughly 70% sensitivity and less than 75% specificity.

This clonotype has a count of ten or more. What it binds is not known. TCR beta CDR3 amplification used RNA transcripts. In the first round, RT-PCR was carried out with HTBI primers, and a multiplex PCR formed the second round. TCRdb analysed the multiplex PCR reads with MiXCR anew, one entry per CDR3 protein. The table lists 200,000 to 250,000 distinct CDR3 sequences, around a fifth of them singletons. The chain links TRBV27 to TRBJ1-5; 7 bases fit TRBD1. This clonotype originated in a woman aged 45-65 years with Graves' ophthalmopathy. What was sequenced was peripheral blood. In DNA, the CDR3 is TGTGCCAGCAGTTTGGTACAGGGGAATCAGCCCCAGCATTTT. Amino acids: CASSLVQGNQPQHF.